What follows describes a single T cell receptor beta chain. These data come from a study of T cells in Graves' hyperthyroidism and ophthalmopathy. Trimming stripped 5 bases from V and 3 bases from J, with 20 bases between. Germline V gene sequence: CDR1 SGHAT, CDR2 FQNNGV. This CDR3 is built from 16 residues. What was amplified from RNA transcripts were TCR beta CDR3 regions. The primer set for the first-round RT-PCR of the TCR CDR3 was HTBI. Each CDR3 protein is one row after TCRdb ran MiXCR on the multiplex PCR reads. The sample comprises about 420,000 distinct CDR3 sequences, approximately 14% of which are singletons, and around 7.3% rests with the top ten.

The clonotype comes from a woman aged 18-29 years with Graves' hyperthyroidism. The sample comprised blood. V usage is TRBV11-2 and J usage is TRBJ2-7; D may be TRBD1 (5 bases). In DNA, the CDR3 is TGTGCCAGCAGCCCCCTCTCCTGGACATCGGGCTACGAGCAGTACTTC. Translation: CASSPLSWTSGYEQYF.